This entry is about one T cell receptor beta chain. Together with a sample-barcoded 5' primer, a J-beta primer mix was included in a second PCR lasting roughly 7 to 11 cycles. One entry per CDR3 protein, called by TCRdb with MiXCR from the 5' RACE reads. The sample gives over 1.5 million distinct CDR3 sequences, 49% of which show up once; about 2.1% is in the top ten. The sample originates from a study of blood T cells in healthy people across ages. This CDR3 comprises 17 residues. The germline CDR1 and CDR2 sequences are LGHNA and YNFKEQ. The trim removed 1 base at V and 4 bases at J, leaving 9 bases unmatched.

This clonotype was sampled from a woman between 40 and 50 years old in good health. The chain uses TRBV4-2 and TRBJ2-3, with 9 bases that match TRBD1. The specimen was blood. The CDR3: CASSQAAVTGGADTQYF. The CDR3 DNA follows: TGTGCCAGCAGCCAAGCGGCCGTGACAGGGGGGGCAGATACGCAGTATTTT.